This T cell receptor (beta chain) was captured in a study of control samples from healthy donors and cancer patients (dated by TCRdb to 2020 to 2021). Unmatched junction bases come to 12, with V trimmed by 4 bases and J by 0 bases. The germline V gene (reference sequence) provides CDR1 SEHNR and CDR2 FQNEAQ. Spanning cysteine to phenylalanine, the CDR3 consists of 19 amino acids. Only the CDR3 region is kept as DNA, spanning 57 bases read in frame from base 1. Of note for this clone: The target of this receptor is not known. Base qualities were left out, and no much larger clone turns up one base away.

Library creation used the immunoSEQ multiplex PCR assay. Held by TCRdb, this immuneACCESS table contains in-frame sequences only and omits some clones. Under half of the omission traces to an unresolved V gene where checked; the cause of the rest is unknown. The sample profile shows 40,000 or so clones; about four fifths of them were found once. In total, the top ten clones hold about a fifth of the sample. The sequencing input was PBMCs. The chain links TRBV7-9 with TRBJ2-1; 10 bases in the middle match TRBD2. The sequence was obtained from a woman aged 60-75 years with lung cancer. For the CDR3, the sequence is CASSSIRAGGASSYNEQFF. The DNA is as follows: TGTGCCAGCAGCTCGATAAGAGCGGGAGGGGCGAGCTCCTACAATGAGCAGTTCTTC.